The T cell receptor beta chain described here comes from a study of tumor-infiltrating lymphocytes in primary liver carcinoma. The V end was cut by 0 bases, the J end by 1 base, with 10 bases between. This CDR3 comprises 15 residues. Germline CDR1 is SQVTM and CDR2 is ANQGSEA. Overall study findings and caveats: Tumor tissue displayed a significantly greater top-250-clone fraction than blood (p = 0.039).

This clonotype is termed medium-sized. Its antigen is as yet unknown. From unsorted bulk tissue weighing about 20-32 mg, DNA and RNA were co-extracted. Each tumor sample had over 75% viable tumor cells. A primer matching the constant region was used to make TCR beta cDNA from around 550 ng of total RNA. Libraries for TCR beta were built through three nested multiplex PCR rounds, which together made up a slightly modified ARM-PCR procedure. Primers for the first two PCR rounds were TRBV1-TRBV30 forward primers and a C-beta reverse primer (about 11 cycles per round). MiXCR, run by TCRdb on the multiplex PCR reads, gives a single entry per CDR3 protein. The data hold roughly 100,000 distinct CDR3 sequences, with roughly 80% observed a single time.

The receptor comes from a man in his forties or fifties with primary liver carcinoma and hepatitis B virus infection. The material sequenced was liver tumor tissue from sampling region 3. The subset: tumor region T3, left-lateral pole. The J gene is TRBJ2-4, the V gene TRBV29-1; D is perhaps TRBD1 (5 bases). CDR3 amino acids: CSVEDARAAKNIQYF. In nucleotides, the CDR3 is TGCAGCGTTGAAGATGCCAGGGCGGCCAAAAACATTCAGTACTTC.